This is a list of T cell receptor beta chains from one sample in a study of T-cell reconstitution after alpha-beta-depleted transplantation in children. TCRdb called the PCR reads again in MiXCR, with one record for every CDR3 protein. The sample lists roughly 790,000 distinct CDR3 sequences, 16% seen once, with approximately 5% in the top ten. Sequencing was performed on PBMCs, mostly from graft donor cells, taken 360 days after TCRalphabeta/CD19-depleted stem cell transplant. All receptors come from a male patient aged 10 to 17 who had a stem cell transplant for acute lymphoblastic leukemia, so the T cells may come from the graft donor. CDR3s include the opening cysteine and the closing phenylalanine or tryptophan. The D gene is left open where the match is weak. Rows give clone size only sometimes, using once, few, many, or a class for an expanded clone.

j_gene	v_gene	len	abundance	d_gene	CDR3nt	CDR3aa
TRBJ2-1	TRBV5-6	16	.	TRBD2	TGTGCCAGCAGCTTGGGGGTAGCGGGAGGAGGCAATGAGCAGTTCTTC	CASSLGVAGGGNEQFF
TRBJ2-1	TRBV20-1	18	.	.	TGCAGTGCTAGAGATCCCTTAAGGCCTAGCGAACCATACAATGAGCAGTTCTTC	CSARDPLRPSEPYNEQFF
TRBJ2-7	TRBV7-2	14	many	TRBD1	TGTGCCAGCAGCTTTGGGACAGGACGGACACGGCAGTACTTC	CASSFGTGRTRQYF
TRBJ2-7	TRBV25-1	10	many	.	TGTGCCAGCAGTGACCACGAGCAGTACTTC	CASSDHEQYF
TRBJ2-6	TRBV12-3/TRBV12-4	13	.	.	TGTGCCAGCAGGGACAATGGGGCCAACGTCCTGACTTTC	CASRDNGANVLTF
TRBJ1-1	TRBV10-3	13	.	.	TGTGCCATCCTGGGGGGTCTGAACACTGAAGCTTTCTTT	CAILGGLNTEAFF
TRBJ2-5	TRBV18	14	few	.	TGTGCCAGCTCACCAGTCAAACAGAGGGAGACCCAGTACTTC	CASSPVKQRETQYF
TRBJ2-3	TRBV5-1	13	.	.	TGCGCCAGCAGCGGGTCCGAAGCCGATACGCAGTATTTT	CASSGSEADTQYF
TRBJ2-1	TRBV29-1	13	few	TRBD1	TGCAGCGTCCTGGCGCAGGGGGTCTATGAGCAGTTCTTC	CSVLAQGVYEQFF
TRBJ2-1	TRBV27	13	many	.	TGTGCCAGCAGTTTACAAGTTCCCAATGAGCAGTTCTTC	CASSLQVPNEQFF
TRBJ2-7	TRBV5-1	14	.	TRBD2	TGCGCCAGCAGGACACTAGCGGCGACCTACGAGCAGTACTTC	CASRTLAATYEQYF
TRBJ2-1	TRBV12-3/TRBV12-4	18	.	TRBD2	TGTGCCAGCAGATTCCTGCCTCCTAGCGGGAGGAGAGGGAATGAGCAGTTCTTC	CASRFLPPSGRRGNEQFF
TRBJ2-7	TRBV4-1	15	many	.	TGCGCCAGCAGCCAAGAACAGCGTTCCACCTACGAGCAGTACTTC	CASSQEQRSTYEQYF
TRBJ2-7	TRBV10-3	17	many	TRBD1	TGTGCCATCAGTGAGTCTGGGAGACAGGGGTTTTCGCACGAGCAGTACTTC	CAISESGRQGFSHEQYF
TRBJ2-3	TRBV4-1	15	many	TRBD1	TGCGCCAGCAGCCCCGTGGACAGGGCGGCAGATACGCAGTATTTT	CASSPVDRAADTQYF
TRBJ2-3	TRBV6-1	20	few	.	TGTGCCAGCAGTGAACTAAGGGGGTGGGGAACTTCTAGCGGCACAGATACGCAGTATTTT	CASSELRGWGTSSGTDTQYF
TRBJ2-7	TRBV20-1	13	.	.	TGCAGTGGGATACTAGAACCTTTAGGCGAGCAGTACTTC	CSGILEPLGEQYF
TRBJ2-1	TRBV29-1	16	many	.	TGCAGCGTTGTCGAGAGGGTTCTGCCACCAACAAGTGAGCAGTTCTTC	CSVVERVLPPTSEQFF
TRBJ2-7	TRBV18	15	.	.	TGTGCCAGCTCACCTGGAAAGACTTACACCTACGAGCAGTACTTC	CASSPGKTYTYEQYF
TRBJ2-7	TRBV10-3	14	few	TRBD2	TGTGCCATCAGTGATAGCGGGAGCTCCTACGAGCAGTACTTC	CAISDSGSSYEQYF
TRBJ2-6	TRBV12-3/TRBV12-4	17	few	TRBD1	TGTGCCAGCAGGCCCGGGACAGGGGACTCTGGGGCCAACGTCCTGACTTTC	CASRPGTGDSGANVLTF
TRBJ2-7	TRBV3-1	13	few	TRBD2	TGTGCCAGCAGCCTAGCGGGAGCACGCGAGCAGTACTTC	CASSLAGAREQYF
TRBJ2-1	TRBV11-3	16	few	TRBD2	TGTGCCAGCATCGAATTAGCGGGAGGGCCGAGAAATGAGCAGTTCTTC	CASIELAGGPRNEQFF
TRBJ2-3	TRBV3-1	16	.	.	TGTGCCAGCAGCCTTCACAGGGTTTCTAGCACAGATACGCAGTATTTT	CASSLHRVSSTDTQYF
TRBJ2-1	TRBV2	14	few	.	TGTGCCAGCAGTGACCGGACTCTTTACAATGAGCAGTTCTTC	CASSDRTLYNEQFF
TRBJ2-5	TRBV5-1	15	few	TRBD2	TGCGCCAGCAGCCGACTAGCGGGAAACCAAGAGACCCAGTACTTC	CASSRLAGNQETQYF
TRBJ1-3	TRBV29-1	17	few	TRBD1	TGCAGCGTTGTGGGGGACAGGCGCAGTCGCTCTGGAAACACCATATATTTT	CSVVGDRRSRSGNTIYF
TRBJ2-5	TRBV7-9	15	few	TRBD1	TGTGCCAGCAGAAGATCCGACAGGGAACAAGAGACCCAGTACTTC	CASRRSDREQETQYF